This is a list of T cell receptor beta chains from one sample in a study of cytomegalovirus exposure and HLA in healthy donors. Profiled with immunoSEQ multiplex PCR; TCRdb holds only in-frame clones, not every one. The top ten clones hold roughly 0.8% of a sample with a few hundred thousand clones, about nine tenths of them seen once. Sequencing used PBMCs. The receptors derive from a woman in her late teens or twenties in good health and CMV-seronegative. CDR3s include the opening cysteine and the closing phenylalanine or tryptophan. The D gene is left open where the match is weak. Some rows mark clone size as missing; the rest say once, few, many or name a class of expanded clone.

j_call clone_size v_call d_call cdr3_nt cdr3_aa
TRBJ2-3 NA TRBV5-4 TRBD1 TGTGCCAGCAGCTTGTCCCAGGGGGCCGATACGCAGTATTTT CASSLSQGADTQYF
TRBJ2-3 NA TRBV4-2 NA TGTGCCAGCAGCCAAAGCTCTCCGAGTCGCGCAGATACGCAGTATTTT CASSQSSPSRADTQYF
TRBJ2-3 NA TRBV29-1 TRBD2 TGCAGCGGAAGGGGACTAGCGGGAGGGGGCACAGATACGCAGTATTTT CSGRGLAGGGTDTQYF
TRBJ2-7 NA TRBV7-9 NA TGTGCCAGCAGCTTAGTCGGTCTCGGGAACGAGCAGTACTTC CASSLVGLGNEQYF
TRBJ2-7 NA TRBV28 TRBD1 TGTGCCAGCTCATACAGGGGCTACGAGCAGTACTTC CASSYRGYEQYF
TRBJ1-2 few TRBV7-2 TRBD1 TGTGCCAGCAGCTTAGGACAGGGTACGGTTTATGGCTACACCTTC CASSLGQGTVYGYTF
TRBJ2-7 NA TRBV18 NA TGTGCCAGCTCACCGGGCTCTCCCTACTACGAGCAGTACTTC CASSPGSPYYEQYF
TRBJ1-1 NA TRBV27 NA TGTGCCAGCAGGGGGAGGAGCACTGAAGCTTTCTTT CASRGRSTEAFF
TRBJ2-7 NA TRBV5-6 TRBD2 TGTGCCAGCGGACCAGGGACTAGCGGGCCCTACGAGCAGTACTTC CASGPGTSGPYEQYF
TRBJ1-1 NA TRBV29-1 TRBD1 TGCAGCGTTGGAAACAGGGGAAACACTGAAGCTTTCTTT CSVGNRGNTEAFF
TRBJ1-5 once TRBV28 NA TGTGCCAGCAGGCAAATTCGAGGGGGGGTGTTTAGCAATCAGCCCCAGCATTTT CASRQIRGGVFSNQPQHF
TRBJ2-7 NA TRBV4-1 TRBD2 TGCGCCAGCAGCCAAGACCGCACAGGCGGGAGCTACGAGCAGTACTTC CASSQDRTGGSYEQYF
TRBJ2-2 NA TRBV11-3 TRBD1 TGTGCCAGCAGCCTACAGGGGTCGCCGGATATCGGCGGGGAGCTGTTTTTT CASSLQGSPDIGGELFF
TRBJ1-2 few TRBV30 TRBD1 TGTGCCTGGAGTGGACAGGGTTATGGCTACACCTTC CAWSGQGYGYTF
TRBJ1-5 NA TRBV18 TRBD1 TGTGCCAGCTCACCGAACAGGGGTCAGCCCCAGCATTTT CASSPNRGQPQHF
TRBJ1-2 NA TRBV7-9 NA TGTGCCAGCAGCGCCCGCTACAGGGCAGGGGGCTACACCTTC CASSARYRAGGYTF
TRBJ1-5 NA TRBV7-2 NA TGTGCCAGCAGCCCTATGGAGGGGACTCAGCCCCAGCATTTT CASSPMEGTQPQHF
TRBJ2-2 NA TRBV7-8 TRBD1 TGTGCCAGCAGCTACTACAGGGGGACCGGGGAGCTGTTTTTT CASSYYRGTGELFF
TRBJ2-2 NA TRBV7-3 TRBD2 TGTGCCAGCAGCTTAAGCCGGGCTAGCGGGGGTCCGAACACCGGGGAGCTGTTTTTT CASSLSRASGGPNTGELFF
TRBJ2-5 once TRBV2 TRBD2 TGTGCCAGCAGCCGCACTAGCGGGAGGGGACGGACCCAGTACTTC CASSRTSGRGRTQYF
TRBJ2-7 NA TRBV29-1 NA TGCAGCGTTGAAGATCCCCTAGCCTACGAGCAGTACTTC CSVEDPLAYEQYF
TRBJ2-7 NA TRBV28 TRBD2 TGTGCCAGCAGTTTCCGGACTAGGCTCCCTCCTTTC CASSFRTRLPPF
TRBJ2-1 NA TRBV2 TRBD1 TGTGCCAGCAAGGGACAGGGGGCAAATGAGCAGTTCTTC CASKGQGANEQFF
TRBJ2-5 once TRBV18 TRBD1 TGTGCCAGCTCACCGGACAGGCAAGAGACCCAGTACTTC CASSPDRQETQYF
TRBJ2-1 NA TRBV4-2 TRBD2 TGTGCCAGCAGCCAAGATTTGGAGCGGGAGGGCCCCTACAATGAGCAGTTCTTC CASSQDLEREGPYNEQFF